The 12 T cell receptor beta chains below were found in one sample sequenced in a study of cytomegalovirus exposure and HLA in healthy donors. Primers: 60 Vbeta forward and 13 Jbeta reverse. Data came from immunoSEQ multiplex PCR; TCRdb stores just in-frame clones and leaves some out. Of about 94,000 clones in the sample, more than 75% were seen once. The specimen sequenced was PBMCs. These receptor sequences come from a human donor in good health.

The chain links TRBV25-1 to TRBJ1-1; no firm D call. Germline V gene lookup returns CDR1 MGHDK and CDR2 SYGVNS. The CDR3 sequence is 11 residues long. V lost 6 bases and J 9 bases, leaving 11 bases between the germline ends. The CDR3 DNA reads as TGTGCCAGCAGAATTGGCGGAAAAGCTTTCTTT. Protein sequence: CASRIGGKAFF.

This clone has only a few counts. V is TRBV5-6 and J is TRBJ1-1, with D possibly matching TRBD1 (6 bases). CDR3 length: 14 residues. V lost 4 bases to trimming and J lost 0 bases, with 10 bases between them. In germline, CDR1 is SGHDT, CDR2 YYEEEE. CDR3 in DNA: TGTGCCAGCAGCGGGGGACACTTGAACACTGAAGCTTTCTTT. Translated: CASSGGHLNTEAFF. Drawing the rest from reference TRBV5-6 and TRBJ1-1, the complete variable domain is DAGVTQSPTHLIKTRGQQVTLRCSPKSGHDTVSWYQQALGQGPQFIFQYYEEEERQRGNFPDRFSGHQFPNYSSELNVNALLLGDSALYLCASSGGHLNTEAFFGQGTRLTVV.

The chain links TRBV5-1 to TRBJ2-2, with 10 bases identical to TRBD2. There are 19 residues in the CDR3. The trim removed 0 bases at V and 2 bases at J, leaving 10 bases unmatched. Germline CDR1 reads SGHRS; CDR2 reads YFSETQ. The CDR3 bases are TGCGCCAGCAGCTTGGCCATTGGAGCGGGAGGGATCAACACCGGGGAGCTGTTTTTT. It encodes CASSLAIGAGGINTGELFF.

The rearrangement joins TRBV20-1 to TRBJ1-1; D uncertain. This CDR3 is built from 9 residues. Looked up from germline, CDR1 is DFQATT and CDR2 is SNEGSKA (reference sequence). As DNA, the CDR3 is TGCAGCCCCACGGCTGAAGCTTTCTTT. Translated, it gives CSPTAEAFF.

This rearrangement joins TRBV28 to TRBJ2-4, with D tentatively TRBD2 (6 bases). The V and J ends lost 3 bases and 1 base respectively, with 13 bases between them. This CDR3 has 16 amino acids. Germline V CDR1 and CDR2: MDHEN, SYDVKM. CDR3 coding DNA: TGTGCCAGCAGTTTTTCGGGAGCCGCCGCCAAAAACATTCAGTACTTC. Translated, it gives CASSFSGAAAKNIQYF.

This clone turned up a few times. This chain connects TRBV5-1 to TRBJ2-7, with 10 bases identical to TRBD2. The CDR3 is 15 amino acids. V was pared by 2 bases and J by 1 base, with 3 bases of the junction left unmatched. The germline V gene has CDR1 SGHRS and CDR2 YFSETQ. This CDR3 is CASSFSGRSSYEQYF. CDR3 DNA sequence: TGCGCCAGCAGCTTTAGCGGGAGGTCATCCTACGAGCAGTACTTC.

The chain recombines TRBV6-5 with TRBJ2-7, with D possibly being TRBD1 (5 bases). Germline CDR1 is MNHEY and CDR2 is SVGAGI. With 5 bases removed from V and 5 bases from J, the gap between germline ends came to 10 bases. The CDR3 loop spans 12 amino acids. The CDR3 nucleotides are TGTGCCAGCAGTGCCACCAGGGACGAGCAGTACTTC. Its protein is CASSATRDEQYF.

The rearrangement uses TRBV12-1 and TRBJ2-7; the table's TRBD2 call for D was not verified on the DNA. TRBV12-1 is a documented pseudogene. CDR3 length equals 15 residues. The CDR3 region has the DNA TGTGCCAGCAGCCCCCGGGAGCGGCCTACCTACGAGCAGTACTTC. As protein: CASSPRERPTYEQYF.

The chain links TRBV13 to TRBJ2-3, with D possibly being TRBD1 (6 bases). CDR1 PRHDT and CDR2 FYEKMQ come from the germline V gene (reference sequence). V dropped 0 bases and J dropped 0 bases, with 13 bases sitting between them. The CDR3 is made up of 17 amino acids. DNA of the CDR3: TGTGCCAGCAGCTTAGGAATCGGGACACCCAGCACAGATACGCAGTATTTT. Translation: CASSLGIGTPSTDTQYF.

This chain links TRBV19 with TRBJ1-2, with D hard to call. The CDR3 has 12 residues. The germline gives CDR1 LNHDA, CDR2 SQIVND (reference sequence). Trimming removed 2 bases from V and 9 bases from J, with 10 bases in between. Here the CDR3 reads CASSITDGRYTF. CDR3 nucleotide sequence: TGTGCCAGTAGTATAACAGACGGCCGCTACACCTTC.

The chain combines TRBV19 with TRBJ2-3; D remains unclear. Germline V gene data show CDR1 as LNHDA and CDR2 as SQIVND (reference sequence). The CDR3 length is 13 residues. The V and J ends lost 0 bases and 2 bases respectively, with 3 bases between them. CDR3 protein: CASSIDFTDTQYF. In nucleotides, the CDR3 is TGTGCCAGTAGTATAGACTTCACAGATACGCAGTATTTT.

About this clone itself: The same CDR3 can be traced to other DNA sequences in this sample. The genes are TRBV9 and TRBJ2-3; TRBD1 agrees at 8 bases. The CDR3 has 15 residues. V lost 1 base and J lost 2; bases outside the gene matches: 3. CDR1 SGDLS and CDR2 YYNGEE come from the germline V gene. The CDR3 reads CASSVQGASTDTQYF. Here the CDR3 DNA reads TGTGCCAGCAGCGTACAGGGGGCGTCCACAGATACGCAGTATTTT.